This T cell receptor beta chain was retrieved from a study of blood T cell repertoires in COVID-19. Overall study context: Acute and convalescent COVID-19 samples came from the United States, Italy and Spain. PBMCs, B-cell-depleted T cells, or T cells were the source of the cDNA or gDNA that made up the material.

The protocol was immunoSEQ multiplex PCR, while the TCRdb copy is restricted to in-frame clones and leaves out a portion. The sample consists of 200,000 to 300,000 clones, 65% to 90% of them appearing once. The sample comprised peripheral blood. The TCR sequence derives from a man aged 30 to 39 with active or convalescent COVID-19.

The CDR3 sequence is CASSPSLREKLFF. CDR3 DNA: TGTGCCAGCAGCCCATCACTACGGGAAAAACTGTTTTTT. The V gene is TRBV27, the J gene TRBJ1-4; no reliable D call. Germline loops: CDR1 MNHEY, CDR2 SMNVEV (reference sequence). This CDR3 spans 13 amino acids. Trimming removed 6 bases from V and 8 bases from J, with 13 bases in between.